This TCR beta chain derives from a study of cytomegalovirus exposure and HLA in healthy donors (dated by TCRdb to about 2017). Background on the whole study: An earlier analysis of approximately 640 of the donors reported 250 to 350 Gb of sequence data and about 100 million unique TCR beta sequences from 150 million to 200 million T cells. The study combined high-throughput TCR immunosequencing, statistical association of individual TCRs with disease status, and machine learning to predict cytomegalovirus infection status. In an earlier analysis of roughly 580 of the donors, high-throughput TCR beta sequencing was used to judge whether each TCR beta V gene segment behaved as functional or pseudogenic. All discovery cohort repertoires had been generated using a single sequencing platform. Roughly five DR-DQ haplotypes were handled as single units for association and clustering because linkage in the cohort was strong. Among the roughly 380 genotyped donors, 75% to 90% belonged to the genetic ancestry cluster associated with self-reported Caucasian donors. The T cell repertoires of some 670 subjects were profiled by immunosequencing and related to cytomegalovirus serostatus. Among about 370 genotyped donors of the cohort, an average of approximately 240,000 unique TCR beta nucleotide sequences was sequenced per donor, of which 15% to 20% were non-productive. The study was designed to test whether signatures of past pathogen exposure could be identified by cataloging public T cell receptors. To study patterns of TCR occurrence, a later analysis re-analyzed previously published TCR beta repertoires from around 700 donors and added high-resolution HLA genotyping. A later genetic analysis took genome-wide SNP genotypes for about 55% of the roughly 670 donors and used that subset as a discovery cohort. An early release covering around 630 HLA-typed donors comprised about 290 gigabases of sequencing data and around 80 million unique TCR sequences. A separate validation cohort of approximately 130 different subjects was used in addition to the 666-subject first cohort. Alongside the repertoire data, information on donor age, sex, ethnicity and CMV serostatus was compiled. Rather than drawing on any new phenotypic data, the later analysis identified candidate immune exposures from TCR beta sequences and the way those sequences occurred across donors. Typing coverage differed by locus: A, B, C, DRB1 and DQB1 were typed in about 620-630 donors, DQA1 in 522, DPA1 in some 600, and DPB1 in roughly 470. HLA typing covered class I and class II loci at four-digit resolution. What the authors observed across the whole study: In a later analysis, HLA-associated TCR beta chains were found to be more clonally expanded and to have lower generation probabilities than equally common non-associated chains. In a later analysis, several top co-occurrence clusters were reported to appear linked to parvovirus B19, influenza, CMV and Epstein-Barr virus. In vitro tests confirmed that a few of the cytomegalovirus-associated TCR beta chains recognize cytomegalovirus antigens. The sequencing pipeline was judged likely to have produced a cluster of highly shared sequence variants as a technical artifact. This cohort had only TCR beta chains sequenced, and the lack of alpha or paired-chain data limited which features could be detected. Immune exposure information for the cohort was limited to CMV serostatus. According to the authors, the approach could potentially be generalized to other disease states and immunological phenotypes. Because HLA typing was missing for some donors at each locus, association tests included only the typed subset. A later analysis found that TCR association rates varied across HLA loci, with DRB1 alleles showing the most associated TCRs and HLA-C alleles the fewest. In a later genetic analysis, a missense DCLRE1C variant was associated with V-gene and J-gene trimming of TCR beta chains, and the association was replicated in an independent cohort. Broadly in line with IMGT annotations, most TCR beta V segments showed up in productive rearrangements about 90% or about 30% of the time in an earlier analysis of several hundred of the donors. Sequencing depth was assumed to be roughly uniform across donors in the presence/absence analyses, though that assumption may not hold. A total of roughly 160 TCR beta chains were listed by the study as associated with cytomegalovirus. Some IMGT-functional V segments, including TRBV6-2 and TRBV6-3, could not be distinguished by the 87-base-pair reads and were therefore excluded. According to a later genetic analysis, donors in an Asian-associated ancestry cluster had fewer N-insertions in productive TCRs than the approximately 670-donor mean. A further reported finding was that TCR beta sequences accurately predicted the HLA-A and HLA-B alleles for most subjects in the first cohort. Seventeen rarely observed V segments, including chromosome 9 orphons, were excluded from the earlier analysis of approximately 500 of the donors because counts were too low. Linkage disequilibrium might explain the correlated functional status among segregating V segments, but an unknown experimental factor could not be ruled out. According to a later analysis, most CMV-associated TCR beta chains appeared to be HLA-restricted, and the HLA associations seemed to be driven largely by CMV exposure. Cytomegalovirus status was reported to be diagnosed by the classifier with high specificity and sensitivity in both the original and validation cohorts. Specific HLA alleles were associated with 16,951 TCR beta sequences at a false discovery rate of 0.05 in a later analysis. Across donors, most TCR sequences were observed very rarely, whereas some public TCRs were present in many individuals. Strong co-occurrence of HLA alleles, especially DR and DQ, made assigning TCR associations to individual alleles difficult.

The CDR3 holds 14 amino acids from the cysteine to the phenylalanine. Of all the DNA, just the CDR3 is kept, 42 bases in frame from base 1. The germline V gene provides CDR1 SNHLY and CDR2 FYNNEI. At the junction V is shortened by 4 bases and J by 1 base, with 10 bases in between. On this clone: The target of this receptor is not known. Per-base quality was not reported, and no clone a single base away is much larger than it.

The cohort was made up of roughly 670 healthy bone marrow donors. All cohort members were sampled while nominally healthy, although unrecorded immune exposures were likely present. The donor tested CMV seropositive, placing the donor among the 250 to 300 seropositive members of the cohort. A peripheral blood sample was provided by each donor, and peripheral blood mononuclear cells were used for TCR beta sequencing. Genomic DNA was extracted from the blood cell samples with the Qiagen DNeasy Blood Extraction Kit. Libraries were prepared through the immunoSEQ multiplex PCR assay. For the multiplex PCR, a mixture combining 60 forward primers for TCR Vbeta segments and 13 reverse primers for TCR Jbeta segments was used. A multiplex PCR assay on genomic DNA amplified the CDR3 region of rearranged TCR beta genes. The amplified TCR beta libraries were sequenced on the Illumina HiSeq System as 87-base-pair reads. The authors processed their data as follows. A later analysis counted 75 million to 100 million unique TCR beta chains across the 650 to 700 repertoires, and roughly 11 million of these chains were shared by at least two donors. Raw reads were error-corrected and collapsed into unique sequences by a nearest-neighbor algorithm in which closely related sequences were merged to remove PCR and sequencing errors. CDR3 sequences were aligned to IMGT reference sequences to assign V, D and J gene segments. For a sequence to be retained, a match of at least six nucleotides to both a V gene segment and a J gene segment was required. A rearrangement was called productive if the CDR3 had no stop codons and remained in frame with V and J, and every other rearrangement was called non-productive. CDR3 was defined by IMGT convention, running from the second conserved V-encoded cysteine to the conserved J-encoded phenylalanine. Sequences without an unambiguous match to a single V gene segment were excluded from the earlier analysis of 587 of the donors. An earlier analysis of several hundred of the donors called V segments functional above 56.7% productive rearrangements and segregating when the between-donor standard deviation exceeded 5%. A statistical classification framework was built for diagnosing cytomegalovirus status from the catalog of TCR beta chain sequences. In a later analysis, TCR nucleotide sequences were compared against IMGT/GENE-DB human TR gene sequences so that V and J genes could be assigned. A later analysis assigned CDR3 sequences and most-parsimonious VDJ recombination scenarios with the TCRdist pipeline. In a later analysis, each TCR beta chain was defined by its CDR3 amino acid sequence together with its V-gene family, and reads without a unique V-gene family were excluded. A later analysis removed several hundred highly shared, low-generation-probability nucleotide sequences to deal with suspected cross-contamination and a sequencing artifact. A later analysis calculated a clonal expansion index for each public chain from normalized within-repertoire ranks of inferred template counts. In a later analysis, generation probabilities were computed with a VDJ recombination model fitted to out-of-frame rearrangements, and the resulting probabilities were checked against IGoR. Hypergeometric tests were used in a later analysis to score TCR-TCR, TCR-HLA and TCR-CMV co-occurrence, with a repertoire-size bias correction applied to the TCR pairs. In a later analysis, false discovery rates were estimated by permuting HLA or CMV assignments 20 times. A later analysis grouped co-occurring TCRs with DBSCAN, adding TCRdist sequence similarity when clustering within HLA-allele-positive subsets. Repertoires with fewer than 30,000 or more than 120,000 public chains were left out of co-occurrence clustering, as were a handful of repertoires with anomalous nucleotide sharing. TCRdb stores this immuneACCESS table with in-frame sequences only. Part of the clones is absent; in the studies checked, under half of the shortfall reflects unresolved V genes, and no reason is known for the rest. D and trimming were read from the DNA, whereas the V and J calls and clone size are those reported in that table. A total of about 190,000 clones appear in this sample, around 75% of them only once. In total, the top ten clones hold roughly 6% of the sample.

The TCR originated in a woman aged 25 to 39 in good health and CMV-seropositive. Source material: PBMCs. The chain couples TRBV2 to TRBJ1-1, with the D gene uncertain. The DNA is TGTGCCAGCAGTGCCACAGCCGCGAACACTGAAGCTTTCTTT. It translates to CASSATAANTEAFF.